A selection of T cell receptor beta chains follows, all from one sample in a study of regulatory T cells in long-lasting Graves disease. Each CDR3 protein is one row after TCRdb ran MiXCR on the multiplex PCR reads. The table has about 470,000 distinct CDR3 sequences, roughly 21% seen once. The specimen comprised peripheral blood mononuclear cells (PBMCs), sampled when the disease was refractory, from a patient treated with antithyroid drugs. The receptors come from a female donor with Graves disease. Each CDR3 is given with its conserved first and last residue.

TRBJ2-7	TRBV5-1	CASSLSRGRLAGEQYF
TRBJ1-2	TRBV5-1	CASSLGGHAELRYGYTF
TRBJ2-2	TRBV15	CATSSWGSNTGELFF
TRBJ1-1	TRBV20-1	CSASLYRTGAENTEAFF
TRBJ2-5	TRBV12-3/TRBV12-4	CASSFGGLAGETQYF
TRBJ2-7	TRBV24-1	CATSDPGTGGTYEQYF
TRBJ2-7	TRBV29-1	CSVRGQGTEQYF
TRBJ2-7	TRBV28	CASSLPLGREDYEQYF
TRBJ2-1	TRBV9	CASSVDSSSYNEQFF
TRBJ2-4	TRBV12-5	CASGLDSPQNIQYF
TRBJ1-5	TRBV12-3/TRBV12-4	CASSLLLSSAPQHF
TRBJ2-3	TRBV28	CASRGIRTGHTDTQYF
TRBJ2-3	TRBV6-2/TRBV6-3	CASFTGQGGGDTQYF
TRBJ2-7	TRBV19	CASSTSGTEYEQYF
TRBJ1-1	TRBV12-3/TRBV12-4	CASSPGQGQGVSEAFF
TRBJ1-1	TRBV19	CASSPRQGLMPEAFF
TRBJ2-2	TRBV2	CASSEQGAETGELFF
TRBJ1-1	TRBV12-3/TRBV12-4	CASSLQVEGEAFF
TRBJ1-1	TRBV5-4	CASSPEAQLNTEAFF
TRBJ2-5	TRBV10-1	CASSPGTSYQETQYF
TRBJ2-7	TRBV4-3	CASSQDFSSLAGSYEQYF
TRBJ2-3	TRBV7-3	CASSMTGGEGDTQYF
TRBJ2-7	TRBV20-1	CSALLPGQGYEQYF
TRBJ2-3	TRBV19	CASSYPGSTDTQYF
TRBJ1-2	TRBV7-9	CASSFGVKEGYTF
TRBJ1-2	TRBV5-1	CASSPGVNYGYTF
TRBJ2-5	TRBV29-1	CSVEARIGETQYF
TRBJ1-5	TRBV7-8	CANSFMDRAPNQPQHF
TRBJ1-1	TRBV6-1	CASTPGSFAEAFF
TRBJ1-5	TRBV19	CASSMRTPHEPQHF
TRBJ1-2	TRBV19	CASSPPDGFYTF
TRBJ2-5	TRBV7-3	CASSLTREETQYF
TRBJ1-5	TRBV11-2	CASSLGDRNIGNQPQHF
TRBJ1-3	TRBV24-1	CATSDHGQPSSGNTIYF
TRBJ2-3	TRBV5-1	CASSLGQGLGDTQYF
TRBJ2-7	TRBV7-6	CASSGTGGAVSYEQYF
TRBJ1-5	TRBV3-1	CASSQDRNQPQHF
TRBJ2-5	TRBV5-1	CASTSPVGKETQYF
TRBJ2-5	TRBV5-1	CASSLDGQGVQETQYF
TRBJ1-4	TRBV12-3/TRBV12-4	CASSKQQGGGEKLFF
TRBJ2-7	TRBV20-1	CSAPRTGGYNEQYF
TRBJ1-1	TRBV29-1	CSSREGLNTEAFF
TRBJ1-2	TRBV10-3	CAISEGGVSRNYGYTF
TRBJ1-1	TRBV12-3/TRBV12-4	CASRLRQNTEAFF
TRBJ2-7	TRBV29-1	CSPARGNSYEQYF
TRBJ2-7	TRBV6-5	CASSYSGRLHEQYF
TRBJ1-6	TRBV12-3/TRBV12-4	CASSFRQNNSPLHF
TRBJ1-2	TRBV5-6	CASSLVTASNYGYTF
TRBJ1-5	TRBV19	CASSTLPGDQPQHF
TRBJ2-3	TRBV28	CASSYRQDTQYF